This T cell receptor (beta chain) was sequenced for a study of CD8+ T cells in alopecia areata. Concerning this clone itself: Its cognate antigen is unknown.

Indicated treatment: oral pan-JAK inhibitor, 5-10 mg twice daily. Germline lookup yields CDR1 DFQATT and CDR2 SNEGSKA (reference sequence). Trimming cost V 4 bases and J 5 bases, with 8 bases left between them. The CDR3 runs 11 residues. cDNA prepared by RNA extraction and subsequent reverse transcription served as the template for sequencing. Profiling relied on immunoSEQ multiplex PCR, and the TCRdb table lists in-frame clones only, not all of them. The profile shows around 300,000 clones, 60% of them singletons. Study results and caveats: A large proportion of expanded lesional clones were detected persisting in scalp and blood during tofacitinib. Scalp samples also contribute reads from the resident alphabeta T cells found in normal skin.

The clonotype originates from a human donor with alopecia areata. The sample in question was CD4+ T cells sorted from blood, obtained at week 52, from a patient treated with tofacitinib. The chain carries TRBV20-1 and TRBJ2-5, with D hard to call. CDR3 in amino acids: CSAKGRETQYF. CDR3 coding DNA: TGCAGTGCTAAGGGAAGGGAGACCCAGTACTTC.